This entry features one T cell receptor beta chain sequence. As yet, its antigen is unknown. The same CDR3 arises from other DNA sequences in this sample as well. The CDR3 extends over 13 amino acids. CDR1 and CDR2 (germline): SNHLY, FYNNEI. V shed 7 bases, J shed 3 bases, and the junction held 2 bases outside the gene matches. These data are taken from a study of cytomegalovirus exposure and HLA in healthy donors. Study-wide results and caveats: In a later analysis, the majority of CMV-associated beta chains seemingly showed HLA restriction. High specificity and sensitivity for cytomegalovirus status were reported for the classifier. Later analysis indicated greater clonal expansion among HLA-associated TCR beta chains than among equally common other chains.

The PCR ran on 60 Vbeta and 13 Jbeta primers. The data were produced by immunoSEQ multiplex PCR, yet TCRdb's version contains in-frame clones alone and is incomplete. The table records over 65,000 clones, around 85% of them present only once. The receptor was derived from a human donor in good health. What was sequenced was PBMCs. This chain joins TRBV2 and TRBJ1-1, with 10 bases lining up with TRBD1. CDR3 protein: CASTGQGDTEAFF. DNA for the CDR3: TGTGCCAGCACCGGACAGGGGGACACTGAAGCTTTCTTT. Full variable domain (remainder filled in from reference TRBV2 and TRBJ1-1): EPEVTQTPSHQVTQMGQEVILRCVPISNHLYFYWYRQILGQKVEFLVSFYNNEISEKSEIFDDQFSVERPDGSNFTLKIRSTKLEDSAMYFCASTGQGDTEAFFGQGTRLTVV.